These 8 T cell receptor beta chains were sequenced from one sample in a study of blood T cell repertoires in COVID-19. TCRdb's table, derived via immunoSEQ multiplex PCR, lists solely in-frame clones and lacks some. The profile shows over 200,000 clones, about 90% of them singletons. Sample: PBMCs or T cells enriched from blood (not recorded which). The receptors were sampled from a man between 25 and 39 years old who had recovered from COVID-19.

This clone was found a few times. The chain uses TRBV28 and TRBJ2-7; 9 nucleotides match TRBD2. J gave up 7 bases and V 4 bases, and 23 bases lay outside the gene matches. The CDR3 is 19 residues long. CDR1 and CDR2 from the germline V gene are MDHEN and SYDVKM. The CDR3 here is CASSWGRPSGKVSSREQYF. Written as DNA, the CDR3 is TGTGCCAGCAGTTGGGGGCGGCCTAGCGGGAAGGTTAGTTCAAGGGAGCAGTACTTC.

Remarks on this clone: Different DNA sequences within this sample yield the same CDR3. CDR3 residues: CASRPGGNYGYTF. CDR3 nucleotide sequence: TGTGCCAGCAGGCCCGGCGGGAACTATGGCTACACCTTC. V usage is TRBV6-5 and J usage is TRBJ1-2; D ambiguous. The CDR3 is made up of 13 amino acids. Germline CDR1 MNHEY, CDR2 SVGAGI. Deletions cut 6 bases from V and 2 bases from J, with 10 bases between.

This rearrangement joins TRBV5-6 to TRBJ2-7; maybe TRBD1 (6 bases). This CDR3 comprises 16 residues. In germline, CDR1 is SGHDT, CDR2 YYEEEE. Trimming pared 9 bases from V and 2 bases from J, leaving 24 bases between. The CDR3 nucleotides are TGTGCCAAAAACTCAGGGGCCCTATCGGTCCCCTACGAGCAGTACTTC. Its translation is CAKNSGALSVPYEQYF.

The CDR3 DNA is TGTGCCAGCAGTTTAAGGCGGCCGGGGTTCACCTACGAGCAGTACTTC. The encoded protein is CASSLRRPGFTYEQYF. The chain couples TRBV28 to TRBJ2-7; D is possibly TRBD2 (5 bases). CDR1 MDHEN and CDR2 SYDVKM come from the germline V gene. The germline V and J ends were trimmed by 2 bases and 2 bases, with 16 bases remaining between them. The CDR3 extends over 16 amino acids.

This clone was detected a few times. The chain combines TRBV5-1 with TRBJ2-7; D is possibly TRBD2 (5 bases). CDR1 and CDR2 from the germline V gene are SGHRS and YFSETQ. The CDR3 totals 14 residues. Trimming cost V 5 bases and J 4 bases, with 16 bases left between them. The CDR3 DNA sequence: TGCGCCAGCAGTGTCTCAAATTCGGGGTACGAGCAGTACTTC. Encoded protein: CASSVSNSGYEQYF.

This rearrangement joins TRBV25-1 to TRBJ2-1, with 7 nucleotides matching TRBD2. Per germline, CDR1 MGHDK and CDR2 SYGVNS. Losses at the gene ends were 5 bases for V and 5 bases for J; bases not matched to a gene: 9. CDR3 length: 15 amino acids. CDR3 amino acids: CASSFSGGSDNEQFF. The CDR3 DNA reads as TGTGCCAGCAGTTTTAGTGGCGGGAGCGACAATGAGCAGTTCTTC.

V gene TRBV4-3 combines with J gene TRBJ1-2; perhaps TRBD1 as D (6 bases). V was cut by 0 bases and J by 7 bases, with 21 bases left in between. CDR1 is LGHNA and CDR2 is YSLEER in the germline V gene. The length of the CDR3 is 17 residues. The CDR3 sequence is CASSQEAFGGGPGGYTF. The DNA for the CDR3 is TGCGCCAGCAGCCAAGAGGCTTTCGGCGGGGGGCCAGGTGGCTACACCTTC.

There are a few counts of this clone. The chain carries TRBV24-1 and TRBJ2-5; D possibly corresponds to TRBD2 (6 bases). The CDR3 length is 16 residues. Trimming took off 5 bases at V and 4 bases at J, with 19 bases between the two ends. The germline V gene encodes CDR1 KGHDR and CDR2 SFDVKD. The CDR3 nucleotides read TGTGCCACCAGTGTAGGAGGATATGGGGGAGGAGAGACCCAGTACTTC. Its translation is CATSVGGYGGGETQYF.